A selection of T cell receptor beta chains follows, all from one sample in a study of T cell changes during pregnancy in multiple sclerosis. Sequencing used immunoSEQ multiplex PCR; TCRdb keeps in-frame clones, though not all of them. Among tens of thousands of clones listed, nearly 95% were seen once. This specimen consisted of CD8+ T cells from peripheral blood mononuclear cells, obtained in the third trimester of pregnancy. These TCRs come from a female donor with multiple sclerosis, enrolled in a pregnancy study. Both conserved end residues are part of each CDR3. The D gene is left open where the match is weak. Clone size is not always given. Where it is, it says once, few, many or a class for expanded clones.

V: TRBV28; size: NA; J: TRBJ2-2; D: TRBD2; DNA: TGTGCCAGCAGTTTTTTGTTAGCGGGACCGGGAGAGGCCGGGGAGCTGTTTTTT; CDR3: CASSFLLAGPGEAGELFF
V: TRBV19; size: NA; J: TRBJ2-7; D: NA; DNA: TGTGCCAGTAGTTGGGACAACGATAACGAGCAGTACTTC; CDR3: CASSWDNDNEQYF
V: TRBV19; size: NA; J: TRBJ1-1; D: NA; DNA: TGTGCCAGTAGCCCAGAACAGGGCCGGAACACTGAAGCTTTCTTT; CDR3: CASSPEQGRNTEAFF
V: TRBV15; size: NA; J: TRBJ1-2; D: TRBD1; DNA: TGTGCCACCAGCCCGCGACAGGGAAGAGATGGCTACACCTTC; CDR3: CATSPRQGRDGYTF
V: TRBV11-3; size: NA; J: TRBJ1-2; D: TRBD1; DNA: TGTGCCACCGGAAGGGGGCGCCACTATGGCTACACCTTC; CDR3: CATGRGRHYGYTF
V: TRBV19; size: NA; J: TRBJ2-7; D: TRBD2; DNA: TGTGCCAGCCAAGCGGGAGTGGGATCCTACGAGCAGTACTTC; CDR3: CASQAGVGSYEQYF
V: TRBV19; size: NA; J: TRBJ2-7; D: NA; DNA: TGTGCCAGTAGTAACGGGGGGCTATGGGAGCAGTACTTC; CDR3: CASSNGGLWEQYF
V: TRBV5-1; size: NA; J: TRBJ2-3; D: NA; DNA: TGCGCCAGCAACCAATTAGCCGAGACTAGCACAGATACGCAGTATTTT; CDR3: CASNQLAETSTDTQYF
V: TRBV5-6; size: NA; J: TRBJ1-1; D: NA; DNA: TGTGCCAGCAGCTTAGGTGGGCTGGCCACTGAAGCTTTCTTT; CDR3: CASSLGGLATEAFF
V: TRBV19; size: NA; J: TRBJ2-7; D: NA; DNA: TGTGCCAGTAACTCGGGTGACCACGAGCAGTACTTC; CDR3: CASNSGDHEQYF
V: TRBV29-1; size: once; J: TRBJ2-7; D: TRBD2; DNA: TGCAGCGTTGTGACTAGCGAGAATTACGAGCAGTACTTC; CDR3: CSVVTSENYEQYF
V: TRBV7-6; size: NA; J: TRBJ1-4; D: TRBD1; DNA: TGTGCCAGCAGCTCACAAACGGGACAGGGGGCTGAAAAACTGTTTTTT; CDR3: CASSSQTGQGAEKLFF
V: TRBV27; size: NA; J: TRBJ1-2; D: TRBD1; DNA: TGTGCCACTACCCCGGGACAGGGATCCTGGGGCTACACCTTC; CDR3: CATTPGQGSWGYTF
V: TRBV27; size: once; J: TRBJ2-2; D: TRBD1; DNA: TGTGCCAGCAGTTACCGGGACAGATACACCGGGGAGCTGTTTTTT; CDR3: CASSYRDRYTGELFF
V: TRBV5-1; size: NA; J: TRBJ2-1; D: NA; DNA: TGCGCCAGCAGCTTGGCGGGAAATTACAATGAGCAGTTCTTC; CDR3: CASSLAGNYNEQFF
V: TRBV7-6; size: NA; J: TRBJ2-1; D: TRBD2; DNA: TGTGCCAGCAGCTTAGGGCCCCCGACTAGCGGGACGCACAATGAGCAGTTCTTC; CDR3: CASSLGPPTSGTHNEQFF
V: TRBV6-4; size: NA; J: TRBJ2-1; D: TRBD2; DNA: TGTGCCAGCAGTGAACTAGCGGGAGGAAACAATGAGCAGTTCTTC; CDR3: CASSELAGGNNEQFF
V: TRBV4-2; size: NA; J: TRBJ2-1; D: TRBD1; DNA: TGTGCCAGCAGCCAAGGAGGGGGCGAGCCCTACAATGAGCAGTTCTTC; CDR3: CASSQGGGEPYNEQFF
V: TRBV29-1; size: NA; J: TRBJ2-7; D: TRBD2; DNA: TGCAGCGTCGAAGGCCGCGGGGGGGGGCCTTACGAGCAGTACTTC; CDR3: CSVEGRGGGPYEQYF
V: TRBV27; size: NA; J: TRBJ1-4; D: NA; DNA: TGTGCCAGCAGTTCCCTCAATGAAAAACTGTTTTTT; CDR3: CASSSLNEKLFF
V: TRBV30; size: once; J: TRBJ1-1; D: NA; DNA: TGTGCCTGGAGTGTATTAGGGTCCGGACAGTCCCTTCCTGAAGCTTTCTTT; CDR3: CAWSVLGSGQSLPEAFF
V: TRBV4-2; size: NA; J: TRBJ2-3; D: TRBD2; DNA: TGTGCCAGCAGCCCCGGGGCGGAAGCGGGGGGCACAGATACGCAGTATTTT; CDR3: CASSPGAEAGGTDTQYF
V: TRBV7-8; size: NA; J: TRBJ1-1; D: NA; DNA: TGTGCCAGCAGCTTCAGGGTCTCCATGAACACTGAAGCTTTCTTT; CDR3: CASSFRVSMNTEAFF
V: TRBV27; size: NA; J: TRBJ2-7; D: TRBD2; DNA: TGTGCCAGCAGTCCCCTGGGGGGGAGCCACGAGCAGTACTTC; CDR3: CASSPLGGSHEQYF
V: TRBV5-1; size: NA; J: TRBJ1-2; D: NA; DNA: TGCGCCAGCACTACCGAAGGCGGGGCCACGGGGCCCTATGGCTACACCTTC; CDR3: CASTTEGGATGPYGYTF
V: TRBV27; size: NA; J: TRBJ2-4; D: NA; DNA: TGTGCCAGCAGTCAAAGGGGTATAGCCAAAAACATTCAGTACTTC; CDR3: CASSQRGIAKNIQYF
V: TRBV28; size: NA; J: TRBJ2-5; D: TRBD2; DNA: TGTGCCAGCAGTTTTCTGGGGACTAGCGGCCCTTACCAAGAGACCCAGTACTTC; CDR3: CASSFLGTSGPYQETQYF
V: TRBV7-2; size: NA; J: TRBJ1-1; D: NA; DNA: TGTGCCAGCAGCGCTTTGCGGCAGGGGATCATGAACACTGAAGCTTTCTTT; CDR3: CASSALRQGIMNTEAFF
V: TRBV6-5; size: NA; J: TRBJ2-1; D: NA; DNA: TGTGCCAGCAGTTACTCGTCGGGACTCTACTACAATGAGCAGTTCTTC; CDR3: CASSYSSGLYYNEQFF
V: TRBV9; size: NA; J: TRBJ2-5; D: TRBD2; DNA: TGTGCCAGCAGCGAGGGGGTGGCTAGCGGGAATAAAGAGACCCAGTACTTC; CDR3: CASSEGVASGNKETQYF
V: TRBV7-9; size: NA; J: TRBJ2-5; D: TRBD1; DNA: TGTGCCAGCAGCCCCCAACCGGGACAGGGAGTGGAGACCCAGTACTTC; CDR3: CASSPQPGQGVETQYF
V: TRBV2; size: once; J: TRBJ2-7; D: TRBD1; DNA: TGTGCCAGCAGGGCAGCGACAGGGGGCAGGTACGAGCAGTACTTC; CDR3: CASRAATGGRYEQYF
V: TRBV7-9; size: few; J: TRBJ1-4; D: TRBD1; DNA: TGTGCCAGCAGCGTCCAGGGGGCATATGAAAAACTGTTTTTT; CDR3: CASSVQGAYEKLFF
V: TRBV27; size: NA; J: TRBJ2-1; D: NA; DNA: TGTGCCAGCAGTTTGACCGGGAGCTCCTACAATGAGCAGTTCTTC; CDR3: CASSLTGSSYNEQFF
V: TRBV5-6; size: NA; J: TRBJ2-7; D: TRBD2; DNA: TGTGCCAGCAGCTTATCGGGACTAGACGAGCAGTACTTC; CDR3: CASSLSGLDEQYF
V: TRBV19; size: NA; J: TRBJ1-5; D: NA; DNA: TGTGCCAGTAGTATTGTGCGGATTAGCAATCAGCCCCAGCATTTT; CDR3: CASSIVRISNQPQHF
V: TRBV19; size: NA; J: TRBJ1-2; D: NA; DNA: TGTGCCAGTAGCCCCGTGACAGCCCGTAGTGGCTACACCTTC; CDR3: CASSPVTARSGYTF
V: TRBV5-6; size: NA; J: TRBJ2-1; D: NA; DNA: TGTGCCAGCAGCGGTGGGACAACCTACAATGAGCAGTTCTTC; CDR3: CASSGGTTYNEQFF
V: TRBV19; size: NA; J: TRBJ1-1; D: NA; DNA: TGTGCCAGTAGCCTTAATGGAGCAATGAACACTGAAGCTTTCTTT; CDR3: CASSLNGAMNTEAFF
V: TRBV19; size: once; J: TRBJ2-4; D: NA; DNA: TGTGCCAGTAAGGGGCCCATTCAGTACTTC; CDR3: CASKGPIQYF
V: TRBV4-3; size: NA; J: TRBJ1-2; D: TRBD1; DNA: TGCGCCAGCAGCCAAGCTCCCCCCGGGACAGGGGGCGGTAACTATGGCTACACCTTC; CDR3: CASSQAPPGTGGGNYGYTF
V: TRBV2; size: NA; J: TRBJ2-3; D: NA; DNA: TGTGCCAGCAGTGCCGGTCTAGCGAGTGGAGATACGCAGTATTTT; CDR3: CASSAGLASGDTQYF
V: TRBV9; size: NA; J: TRBJ1-1; D: TRBD1; DNA: TGTGCCAGCAGCCCCCGACAGGGGGGGAACACTGAAGCTTTCTTT; CDR3: CASSPRQGGNTEAFF
V: TRBV13; size: NA; J: TRBJ2-1; D: TRBD2; DNA: TGTGCCAGCAGCCCCGGGACTAGCGGGAGCCGAGAGCAGTTCTTC; CDR3: CASSPGTSGSREQFF
V: TRBV2; size: NA; J: TRBJ2-1; D: NA; DNA: TGTGCCAGCAGTTTCGCGGGTGAGCAGTTCTTC; CDR3: CASSFAGEQFF
V: TRBV28; size: NA; J: TRBJ1-5; D: NA; DNA: TGTGCCAGCACTCTCCTAGGGGGCAATCAGCCCCAGCATTTT; CDR3: CASTLLGGNQPQHF
V: TRBV27; size: NA; J: TRBJ2-2; D: NA; DNA: TGTGCCAGCCTAGGTATGACCGGGGAGCTGTTTTTT; CDR3: CASLGMTGELFF
V: TRBV4-2; size: NA; J: TRBJ2-1; D: TRBD1; DNA: TGTGCCAGCAGCTCGACAGGGGCCAGCTCCTACAATGAGCAGTTCTTC; CDR3: CASSSTGASSYNEQFF
V: TRBV4-2; size: once; J: TRBJ2-1; D: TRBD2; DNA: TGTGCCAGCAGCCCGCAACTAGCGGGATCCTACAATGAGCAGTTCTTC; CDR3: CASSPQLAGSYNEQFF
V: TRBV6-6; size: NA; J: TRBJ2-7; D: NA; DNA: TGTGCCAGCAGTTTAGGAGGAGGCTACGAGCAGTACTTC; CDR3: CASSLGGGYEQYF
V: TRBV6-5; size: NA; J: TRBJ2-3; D: TRBD1; DNA: TGTGCCAGCAGTTACAAACAGGGGTCCACAGATACGCAGTATTTT; CDR3: CASSYKQGSTDTQYF
V: TRBV28; size: NA; J: TRBJ2-1; D: TRBD2; DNA: TGTGCCAGCAGACTAGCGGGAGGAGAAGAGCAGTTCTTC; CDR3: CASRLAGGEEQFF
V: TRBV2; size: NA; J: TRBJ2-1; D: TRBD1; DNA: TGTGCCAGCAGTACAGGGGGCGGATCTGATGAGCAGTTCTTC; CDR3: CASSTGGGSDEQFF
V: TRBV5-1; size: NA; J: TRBJ2-7; D: NA; DNA: TGCGCCAGCAGCCTCGCCTACGAGCAGTACTTC; CDR3: CASSLAYEQYF
V: TRBV27; size: NA; J: TRBJ2-3; D: TRBD1; DNA: TGTGCCAGCAGTTTCGGGACAGGGTTAGCAGATACGCAGTATTTT; CDR3: CASSFGTGLADTQYF
V: TRBV10-2; size: NA; J: TRBJ2-5; D: TRBD2; DNA: TGCGTCTCTAGCGGCAATCAAGAGACCCAGTACTTC; CDR3: CVSSGNQETQYF
V: TRBV7-9; size: NA; J: TRBJ2-5; D: TRBD1; DNA: TGTGCCAGCAGAAACAGGGGGCCCCAAGAGACCCAGTACTTC; CDR3: CASRNRGPQETQYF
V: TRBV27; size: NA; J: TRBJ2-7; D: TRBD1; DNA: TGTGCCAGCAGTTCCGGGACAGGGGCCCACTACGAGCAGTACTTC; CDR3: CASSSGTGAHYEQYF
V: TRBV7-9; size: NA; J: TRBJ2-5; D: TRBD1; DNA: TGTGCCAGCAGCTTAGCGGAAGGGGGCGCGGAGACCCAGTACTTC; CDR3: CASSLAEGGAETQYF